This TCR beta chain comes out of a study of T cells in Graves' hyperthyroidism and ophthalmopathy. In regard to this clonotype: Its antigen remains unknown.

The source material, RNA transcripts, was used to amplify TCR beta CDR3 regions. Initially, a first-round RT-PCR of the TCR CDR3 employed the HTBI primer set. TCRdb passed the multiplex PCR reads through MiXCR, listing each CDR3 protein once. Found here are over 700,000 distinct CDR3 sequences, 35% to 45% of them singletons; the top ten hold about 9%. The CDR3 sequence is 13 residues long. Germline loops: CDR1 SGHRS, CDR2 YFSETQ. Trimming pared 0 bases from V and 9 bases from J, leaving 10 bases between. General study findings and limits: A 13 V-J model separated ophthalmopathy from stable hyperthyroidism.

This chain joins TRBV5-1 and TRBJ1-5; no definite D call. The sample taken for sequencing was blood. The sequence was collected from a man between 18 and 29 years old with Graves' hyperthyroidism. The CDR3 is CASSLEGVGPQHF. The CDR3 nucleotides read TGCGCCAGCAGCTTGGAGGGTGTAGGGCCCCAGCATTTT.